The TCR beta chain under discussion was sequenced for a study of human T cells and chemical hapten exposure. At the level of the study: Patients had diphenylcyclopropenone applied to the scalp weekly throughout the roughly 25-week study.

Each cDNA molecule in the library carried unique molecular identifiers. TCRdb re-called the RACE reads through MiXCR, storing one row per CDR3 protein. The repertoire holds 300,000 to 450,000 distinct CDR3 sequences, with 4% to 6% as singletons. This clonotype was counted only a few times. Antigen specificity is unknown. Study-level points and caveats: Alopecia affected the donors, so their immune response may differ from healthy people's.

The time point here: pre-sensitization, week 0. Treatment: therapeutic diphenylcyclopropenone sensitization with weekly scalp DPC. RNA extraction used unfractionated whole blood as the source of total RNA. With 5 bases clipped from V and 4 bases from J, the junction kept 4 bases outside the gene matches. Germline CDR1 SQVTM, CDR2 ANQGSEA. The CDR3 loop spans 12 amino acids. This chain uses TRBV29-1 with TRBJ1-1; 7 bases match TRBD1. The sample in question was whole blood, obtained in connection with sensitization to the hapten diphenylcyclopropenone (DPC). The origin of this receptor is a woman in her forties or fifties with alopecia areata. Some clones in this sample may be carry-over from other donors' samples. CDR3 in DNA: TGCAGCGTTACAGGGGCCCTCACTGAAGCTTTCTTT. Amino acids: CSVTGALTEAFF.